Listed here are 4 T cell receptor beta chains from one sample, sequenced in a study of T-cell memory formation after mild COVID-19. TCRdb redid the calling of the 5' RACE reads with MiXCR, one entry per CDR3 protein. Found here are 540,000 or so distinct CDR3 sequences, 20% of them singletons; the top ten hold about 12%. Sequenced input: PBMCs or a T cell subset sorted from them (not recorded which). Receptor source: an adult woman who had mild COVID-19 (a few samples of this study predate the infection). Cell type and time point are not known.

The chain carries TRBV2 and TRBJ2-1; 10 nucleotides match TRBD2. The CDR3 length is 15 residues. With 2 bases clipped from V and 6 bases from J, the junction kept 4 bases outside the gene matches. Germline V gives CDR1 SNHLY, CDR2 FYNNEI. The CDR3 DNA is TGTGCCAGCAGTGAACCTAGCGGGAGCCCCAATGAGCAGTTCTTC. Translated: CASSEPSGSPNEQFF.

The sample holds a few counts of this clonotype. The gene calls are TRBV11-2 and TRBJ2-5; TRBD1 aligns across 9 bases. V shed 6 bases, J shed 4 bases, and the junction held 3 bases outside the gene matches. This CDR3 region has 13 residues. CDR1 and CDR2 from the germline V gene are SGHAT and FQNNGV. The CDR3 DNA reads TGTGCCAGCAGAGGGACAGGGTCAGAGACCCAGTACTTC. Amino acids: CASRGTGSETQYF. Looking up the rest from reference TRBV11-2 and TRBJ2-5 gives the full variable domain: EAGVAQSPRYKIIEKRQSVAFWCNPISGHATLYWYQQILGQGPKLLIQFQNNGVVDDSQLPKDRFSAERLKGVDSTLKIQPAKLEDSAVYLCASRGTGSETQYFGPGTRLLVL.

The chain uses TRBV20-1 and TRBJ2-2; 9 bases are shared with TRBD2. J was trimmed by 4 bases and V by 1 base; bases with no gene match: 7. Germline V gene lookup returns CDR1 DFQATT and CDR2 SNEGSKA (reference sequence). The CDR3 runs to 16 residues. The CDR3 sequence is CSARVGSGSITGELFF. In DNA, the CDR3 is TGCAGTGCTAGAGTCGGTAGCGGGAGTATCACCGGGGAGCTGTTTTTT.

This clonotype was observed a few times. This chain connects TRBV6-2 or TRBV6-3 to TRBJ1-2; the match to TRBD1 covers 7 bases. The CDR3 has 15 residues. The V segment lost 7 bases and the J segment 4 bases; nucleotides outside the gene matches: 12. Germline V gene lookup returns CDR1 MNHEY and CDR2 SVGEGT. The CDR3 sequence is CASTHPGGHSYGYTF. The DNA of the CDR3 is TGTGCCAGCACCCACCCAGGGGGGCATTCCTATGGCTACACCTTC.